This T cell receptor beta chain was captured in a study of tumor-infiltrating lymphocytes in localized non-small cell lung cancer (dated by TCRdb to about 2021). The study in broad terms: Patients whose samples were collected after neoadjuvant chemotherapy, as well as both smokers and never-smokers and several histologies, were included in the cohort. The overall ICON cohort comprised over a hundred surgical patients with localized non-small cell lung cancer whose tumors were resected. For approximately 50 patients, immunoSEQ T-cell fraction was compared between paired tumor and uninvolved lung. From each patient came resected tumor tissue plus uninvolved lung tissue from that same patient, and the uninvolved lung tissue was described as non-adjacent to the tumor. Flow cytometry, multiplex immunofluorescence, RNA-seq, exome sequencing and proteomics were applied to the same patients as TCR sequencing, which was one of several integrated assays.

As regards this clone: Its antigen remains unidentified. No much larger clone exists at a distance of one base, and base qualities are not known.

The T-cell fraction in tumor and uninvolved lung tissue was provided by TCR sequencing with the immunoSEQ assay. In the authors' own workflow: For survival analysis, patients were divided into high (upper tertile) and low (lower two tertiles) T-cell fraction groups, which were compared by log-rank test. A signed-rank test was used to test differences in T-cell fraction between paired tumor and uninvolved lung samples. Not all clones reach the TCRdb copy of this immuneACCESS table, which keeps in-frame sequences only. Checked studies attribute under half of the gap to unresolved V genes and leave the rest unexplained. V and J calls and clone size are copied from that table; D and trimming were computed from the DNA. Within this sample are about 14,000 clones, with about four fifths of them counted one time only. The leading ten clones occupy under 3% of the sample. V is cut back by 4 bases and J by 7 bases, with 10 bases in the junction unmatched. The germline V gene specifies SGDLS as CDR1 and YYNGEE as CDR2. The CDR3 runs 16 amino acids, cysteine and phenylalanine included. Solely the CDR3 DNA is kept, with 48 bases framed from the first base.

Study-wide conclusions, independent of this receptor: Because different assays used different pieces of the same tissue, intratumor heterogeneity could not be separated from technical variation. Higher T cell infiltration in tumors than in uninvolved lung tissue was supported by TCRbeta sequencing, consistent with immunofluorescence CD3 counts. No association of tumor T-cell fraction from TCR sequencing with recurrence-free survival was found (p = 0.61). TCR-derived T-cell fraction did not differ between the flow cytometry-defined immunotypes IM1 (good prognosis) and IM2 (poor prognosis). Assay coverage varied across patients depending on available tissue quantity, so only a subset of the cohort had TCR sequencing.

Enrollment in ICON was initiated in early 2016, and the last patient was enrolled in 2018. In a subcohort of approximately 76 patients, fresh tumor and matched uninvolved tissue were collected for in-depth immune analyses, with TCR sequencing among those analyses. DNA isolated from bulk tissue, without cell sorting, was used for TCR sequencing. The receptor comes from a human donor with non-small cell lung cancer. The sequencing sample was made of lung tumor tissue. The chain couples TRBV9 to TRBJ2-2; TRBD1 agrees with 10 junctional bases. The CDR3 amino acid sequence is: CASSTLDRGRGGELFF. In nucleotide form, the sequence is TGTGCCAGCAGCACCCTGGACAGGGGGAGAGGCGGGGAGCTGTTTTTT.